The following is a T cell receptor beta chain sequence with its context. In the original workflow: For nucleated cells, counts were estimated from reference gene primer amplification. Produced via immunoSEQ multiplex PCR; TCRdb's table is partial and in-frame only. V, J and clone size are taken as reported in that table, and D and trimming were inferred from the DNA itself. The sample holds roughly 410,000 clones, over 75% seen once. These data come from a study of blood T cell repertoires in COVID-19. Background on the study: The cDNA or gDNA used as material had been derived from T cells, B-cell-depleted T cells, or PBMCs.

The CDR3 runs 15 residues. Trimming at V came to 4 bases and at J to 1 base, leaving 7 bases not matched to a gene. CDR1 is SGHNT and CDR2 is YYREEE in the germline V gene (reference sequence). Sequencing was carried out using peripheral blood. The chain recombines TRBV5-4 with TRBJ1-1, with 7 bases identical to TRBD1. This TCR came from a middle-aged woman with COVID-19, enrolled during active disease. This CDR3 is CASSARDSSNTEAFF. CDR3 bases: TGTGCCAGCAGCGCTCGGGACAGCTCGAACACTGAAGCTTTCTTT. The variable domain in full, completed from reference TRBV5-4 and TRBJ1-1, reads ETGVTQSPTHLIKTRGQQVTLRCSSQSGHNTVSWYQQALGQGPQFIFQYYREEENGRGNFPPRFSGLQFPNYSSELNVNALELDDSALYLCASSARDSSNTEAFFGQGTRLTVV.